This T cell receptor (beta chain) was identified in a study of T cells after yellow fever vaccination. Overall study context: Libraries from low-cell-number fractions were prepared with the SMART-Seq v4 Ultra Low Input RNA kit. Notes on the study in general: Detected again after the booster were most primary-vaccination clones, at about 96% CD4 and 88% CD8. Faster peaking, at day 5 versus 15, marked a secondary response that was weaker.

On this clonotype itself: No antigen is known for it.

The CDR3 runs to 13 residues. Germline V gene lookup returns CDR1 WSHSY and CDR2 SAAADI. V was cut by 8 bases and J by 6 bases, with 14 bases left in between. Generation of TCR cDNA used 5'RACE template switching (which added a universal primer site and UMIs). TCRdb recomputed calls from the 5' RACE reads with MiXCR, one row per CDR3 protein. The data contain 500,000 to 700,000 distinct CDR3 sequences, about 19% of them seen just once; the ten biggest clones take up about 13%. The material was PBMCs, obtained 15 days after the yellow fever booster vaccination. The clonotype comes from a man aged 25-45 years who received the YFV17D yellow fever vaccine. This chain uses TRBV10-2 with TRBJ1-5; D uncertain. The CDR3: CASQTGVSQPQHF. CDR3 in DNA: TGCGCCAGCCAAACCGGGGTTAGTCAGCCCCAGCATTTT.